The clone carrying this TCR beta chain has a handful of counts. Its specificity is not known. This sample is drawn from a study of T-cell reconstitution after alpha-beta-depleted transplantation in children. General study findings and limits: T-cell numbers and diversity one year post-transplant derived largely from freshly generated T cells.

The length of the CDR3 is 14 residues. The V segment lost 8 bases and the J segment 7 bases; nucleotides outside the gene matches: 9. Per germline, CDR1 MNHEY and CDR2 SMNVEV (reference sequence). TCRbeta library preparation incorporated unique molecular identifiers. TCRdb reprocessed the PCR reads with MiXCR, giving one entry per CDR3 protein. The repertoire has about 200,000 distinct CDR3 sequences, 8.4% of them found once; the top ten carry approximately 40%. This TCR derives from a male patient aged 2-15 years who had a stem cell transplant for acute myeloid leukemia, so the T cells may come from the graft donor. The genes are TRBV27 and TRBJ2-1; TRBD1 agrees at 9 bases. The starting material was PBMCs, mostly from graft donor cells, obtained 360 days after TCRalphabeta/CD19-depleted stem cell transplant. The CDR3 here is CASSPGQGWNEQFF. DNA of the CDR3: TGTGCCAGCTCCCCGGGACAGGGTTGGAATGAGCAGTTCTTC.